The 22 T cell receptor beta chains given below trace back to one sample, sequenced in a study of T-cell reconstitution after alpha-beta-depleted transplantation in children. As it was prepared, the TCRbeta library received unique molecular identifiers. Each CDR3 protein gets one entry after TCRdb re-called the PCR reads with MiXCR. This table has 490,000 or so distinct CDR3 sequences, roughly a tenth appearing once. Here the sequenced sample was PBMCs, taken before TCRalphabeta/CD19-depleted stem cell transplant. These receptors were obtained from a child aged 2-15 years with inherited bone marrow failure, due to receive a stem cell transplant.

This clonotype was observed at least ten times. CDR3 DNA: TGCGCCAGCAGCCCCGATGAGGGTCGGAGCATTCAGTACTTC. It yields the protein CASSPDEGRSIQYF. This sequence joins TRBV4-3 and TRBJ2-4; a weak D match, TRBD2 (5 bases). The CDR3 is made up of 14 amino acids. Trimming removed 4 bases from V and 9 bases from J, with 16 bases in between. Germline lookup yields CDR1 LGHNA and CDR2 YSLEER.

This clonotype was observed at least ten times. This chain links TRBV4-3 with TRBJ2-7, with 10 bases aligning to TRBD2. With 0 bases clipped from V and 2 bases from J, the junction kept 4 bases outside the gene matches. Germline lookup yields CDR1 LGHNA and CDR2 YSLEER. The length of the CDR3 is 16 residues. Here the CDR3 DNA reads TGCGCCAGCAGCCAAGATGTAAGCGGGAGGGCCTACGAGCAGTACTTC. It is translated as CASSQDVSGRAYEQYF.

Comment on this clonotype: This may come from a read error, since a much larger clone is one base off. The chain has TRBV3-1 and TRBJ2-7; D is possibly TRBD2 (5 bases). The CDR3 runs to 14 residues. Germline V gene lookup returns CDR1 LGHDT and CDR2 YNNKEL (reference sequence). The CDR3 DNA is TGTGCCAGCAGCCAAGAACGGGAAGCCTACGAGCAGAACTTC. Protein sequence: CASSQEREAYEQNF.

The sample holds many counts of this clonotype. V gene TRBV4-2 combines with J gene TRBJ2-4; 10 bases agree with TRBD1. With 2 bases clipped from V and 0 bases from J, the junction kept 7 bases outside the gene matches. The CDR3 covers 18 residues. Germline V CDR1 and CDR2: LGHNA, YNFKEQ. Here the CDR3 DNA reads TGTGCCAGCAGCCAAATGACAGGGGGCGCGGAAGCCAAAAACATTCAGTACTTC. Translation: CASSQMTGGAEAKNIQYF.

This clonotype occurred many times. The chain combines TRBV2 with TRBJ2-3; 8 nucleotides match TRBD2. V gave up 3 bases and J gave up 5 bases; unmatched junction bases: 7. Germline V CDR1 and CDR2: SNHLY, FYNNEI. The CDR3 runs 15 residues. CDR3 in DNA: TGTGCCAGCAGTGACGTGGCGGGAGGAGAAGATACGCAGTATTTT. Residues: CASSDVAGGEDTQYF. Combining the CDR3 with reference TRBV2 and TRBJ2-3 gives the whole variable domain EPEVTQTPSHQVTQMGQEVILRCVPISNHLYFYWYRQILGQKVEFLVSFYNNEISEKSEIFDDQFSVERPDGSNFTLKIRSTKLEDSAMYFCASSDVAGGEDTQYFGPGTRLTVL.

At least ten counts were recorded for this clonotype. The J gene is TRBJ2-3, the V gene TRBV7-9; D remains unclear. Germline V gene data show CDR1 as SEHNR and CDR2 as FQNEAQ (reference sequence). The CDR3 loop spans 13 amino acids. The ends were cut back, 6 bases at V and 6 bases at J, with 13 bases in the middle. The CDR3 DNA reads as TGTGCCAGCAGTGCCCCAAGGTCGGATACGCAGTATTTT. Its translation is CASSAPRSDTQYF.

This clonotype has a count of ten or more. The chain combines TRBV7-9 with TRBJ2-7, with 13 bases fitting TRBD2. The CDR3 extends over 13 amino acids. From germline, CDR1 is SEHNR and CDR2 FQNEAQ (reference sequence). The V and J ends lost 5 bases and 9 bases, in that order; junction bases with no gene match: 4. The CDR3, as DNA: TGTGCCAGCAGCCCCGGACTAGCGGGAGCGCAGTACTTC. This translates into CASSPGLAGAQYF.

This clonotype occurred many times. This chain joins TRBV5-1 and TRBJ1-4; D is ambiguous. In germline, CDR1 is SGHRS, CDR2 YFSETQ. The CDR3 runs 16 residues. V dropped 1 base and J dropped 1 base, with 11 bases sitting between them. The CDR3 sequence is CASSLFPGVTNEKLFF. DNA for the CDR3: TGCGCCAGCAGCTTGTTCCCAGGAGTAACTAATGAAAAACTGTTTTTT.

The chain employs TRBV4-3 and TRBJ2-3; D is undetermined. This CDR3 has 15 amino acids. CDR1 LGHNA and CDR2 YSLEER come from the germline V gene. Trimming left V 2 bases short and J 3 bases short, with 12 bases between. CDR3 coding DNA: TGCGCCAGCAGCCAACTGAGGTCCTCGACAGATACGCAGTATTTT. Residues: CASSQLRSSTDTQYF.

Ten or more counts support this clonotype. V and J are TRBV6-1 and TRBJ2-3; no firm D call. The CDR3 runs 14 residues. The germline V gene has CDR1 MNHNS and CDR2 SASEGT. V was pared by 6 bases and J by 2 bases, with 12 bases between. The CDR3 is CASSTQILTDTQYF. DNA of the CDR3: TGTGCCAGCAGCACGCAAATCCTCACAGATACGCAGTATTTT.

This clonotype was counted ten times or more. J is TRBJ2-7 and V is TRBV4-2, with D maybe TRBD1 (5 bases). V shed 0 bases and J shed 6 bases, with 9 bases lying between them. CDR1 and CDR2 (germline): LGHNA, YNFKEQ. There are 13 residues in the CDR3. Written as DNA, the CDR3 is TGTGCCAGCAGCCAAGACAGGGTAAGCGAGCAGTACTTC. It is translated as CASSQDRVSEQYF.

The V gene is TRBV7-9, the J gene TRBJ2-1; 8 bases agree with TRBD2. The V gene's germline CDR1 is SEHNR and CDR2 FQNEAQ (reference sequence). V shed 3 bases and J 6 bases; nucleotides not matched to a gene: 7. The CDR3 runs to 15 residues. The CDR3 loop is CASSFLAGGFNEQFF. The CDR3 DNA reads TGTGCCAGCAGCTTCTTGGCGGGAGGTTTCAATGAGCAGTTCTTC.

In this sample, this clonotype turned up a few times. The rearrangement links TRBV4-3 to TRBJ2-3; TRBD1 agrees at 8 bases. The length of the CDR3 is 16 residues. After removal of 0 bases from V and 4 bases from J, the junction contained 6 bases not matched to a gene. Germline values: CDR1 LGHNA, CDR2 YSLEER. Here the CDR3 DNA reads TGCGCCAGCAGCCAAGATAGAGGCAGGGGGCCAGATACGCAGTATTTT. The encoded protein is CASSQDRGRGPDTQYF.

A word on this clonotype: A much larger clone lies a single base off, so this may be a read error. V gene TRBV28 combines with J gene TRBJ1-4; no definite D call. The CDR3 has 19 residues. Germline V gives CDR1 MDHEN, CDR2 SYDVKM. Trimming shortened V by 5 bases and J by 3 bases, and 25 bases separated the two germline ends. CDR3 in DNA: TGTGCCAGCAGTCGCACACCTGCGATCTATGGTGCAGCTAATGAAAAACTGTTTTTT. This gives the protein CASSRTPAIYGAANEKLFF.

This clonotype was seen at least ten times. The gene calls are TRBV4-3 and TRBJ1-3; D remains unclear. The V end lost 0 bases, the J end lost 3 bases, and 9 bases lay between the germline ends. There are 15 residues in the CDR3. Germline loops: CDR1 LGHNA, CDR2 YSLEER. The CDR3 DNA reads as TGCGCCAGCAGCCAAGATGTCCCTAGTGGAAACACCATATATTTT. Protein sequence: CASSQDVPSGNTIYF.

This clonotype was seen repeatedly, ten times or more. V and J are TRBV12-3 or TRBV12-4 and TRBJ2-5; D is uncertain. Trimming shortened V by 4 bases and J by 5 bases, and 11 bases separated the two germline ends. The CDR3 is 13 amino acids. The DNA of the CDR3 is TGTGCCAGCAGTTCAGTAGATTCGGAGACCCAGTACTTC. It codes for CASSSVDSETQYF.

This clonotype showed up many times. This sequence joins TRBV5-1 and TRBJ2-7; 10 nucleotides agree with TRBD2. CDR1 is SGHRS, CDR2 YFSETQ, per germline. The CDR3 runs to 16 residues. Trimming at V came to 0 bases and at J to 7 bases, leaving 10 bases not matched to a gene. The CDR3 DNA follows: TGCGCCAGCAGCTTGGCGGGAAGCGGGAGGGCAGGAGAGCAGTACTTC. Residues: CASSLAGSGRAGEQYF.

This clonotype has at least ten counts. This rearrangement joins TRBV28 to TRBJ2-1; D not resolved. Per germline, CDR1 MDHEN and CDR2 SYDVKM. V was pared by 1 base and J by 4 bases, with 5 bases between. The CDR3 loop spans 13 amino acids. CDR3: CASSLFGYNEQFF. CDR3 coding DNA: TGTGCCAGCAGTTTATTTGGTTACAATGAGCAGTTCTTC.

For this clonotype: A much bigger clone sits one base away, suggesting this may be a read error. The chain joins TRBV4-3 to TRBJ2-1; 7 nucleotides line up with TRBD2. The CDR3 is 15 amino acids. Germline CDR1 and CDR2: LGHNA and YSLEER. CDR3 bases: TGCGCCAGCAGCCAAGGATTCCGGGACTACAATGGGCAGTTCTTC. It codes for CASSQGFRDYNGQFF.

The table lists this clonotype with a few counts. V is TRBV4-3 and J is TRBJ2-1; possibly TRBD2 for D (5 bases). Trimming left V 1 base short and J 0 bases short, with 13 bases between. CDR3 length: 17 amino acids. Germline CDR1 LGHNA, CDR2 YSLEER. The CDR3 loop is CASSQVTTAGSYNEQFF. The CDR3 DNA sequence: TGCGCCAGCAGCCAAGTCACTACGGCGGGCTCCTACAATGAGCAGTTCTTC.

This clonotype occurred many times. The chain employs TRBV3-1 and TRBJ2-2; TRBD1 is a possible D gene (5 bases). The germline V gene encodes CDR1 LGHDT and CDR2 YNNKEL (reference sequence). V lost 4 bases and J 0 bases, leaving 9 bases between the germline ends. This CDR3 contains 15 residues. DNA of the CDR3: TGTGCCAGCAGCCTCGGACATTCGAACACCGGGGAGCTGTTTTTT. Protein product: CASSLGHSNTGELFF.

This clonotype has a count of ten or more. The chain combines TRBV29-1 with TRBJ2-1; 11 positions agree with TRBD2. After removal of 2 bases from V and 8 bases from J, the junction contained 8 bases not matched to a gene. Germline V gene lookup returns CDR1 SQVTM and CDR2 ANQGSEA. CDR3 length: 15 amino acids. The CDR3 DNA reads TGCAGCGTTGAATTACTAGCGGGAGTATACGATGAGCAGTTCTTC. Translation gives CSVELLAGVYDEQFF.